One and the same sample provided the 5 T cell receptor beta chains below, sequenced in a study of shared clonotypes between healthy human individuals. Clones were sequenced by immunoSEQ multiplex PCR, and TCRdb holds only the in-frame ones, with some missing. The sample includes some 1 million clones, around 76% seen only once; the top ten take 1.2% to 1.5%. The specimen was memory CD4+ T cells sorted from blood. Regarding subset: CD45RA-negative fraction. The receptors shown here come from a man aged 18-30 years in good health.

V and J are TRBV30 and TRBJ2-2, with D perhaps matching TRBD1 or TRBD2 (6 bases each). CDR1 is GTSNPN, CDR2 SVGIG, per germline (reference sequence). Trimming took off 1 base at V and 7 bases at J, with 19 bases between the two ends. The CDR3 is made up of 16 amino acids. The CDR3 coding sequence is TGTGCCTGGAGTGAATTGATCCCGGGGGCCGGCGGGGAGCTGTTTTTT. Translating it yields CAWSELIPGAGGELFF.

A few counts support this clone. The chain recombines TRBV29-1 with TRBJ1-3; D is unresolved. The CDR3 consists of 12 residues. The V and J ends lost 5 bases and 0 bases respectively, with 5 bases between them. Germline CDR1 and CDR2: SQVTM and ANQGSEA. The CDR3 loop reads CSVRVSGNTIYF. The CDR3 nucleotides read TGCAGCGTTCGGGTCTCTGGAAACACCATATATTTT.

This clone appeared a single time. The chain employs TRBV2 and TRBJ1-5; possibly TRBD1 for D (5 bases). The CDR3 totals 13 residues. With 3 bases removed from V and 3 bases from J, the gap between germline ends came to 6 bases. The germline gives CDR1 SNHLY, CDR2 FYNNEI. The CDR3 DNA sequence: TGTGCCAGCAGTGACAGGGACAATCAGCCCCAGCATTTT. Its translation: CASSDRDNQPQHF.

This clone has a count of ten or more. This chain joins TRBV7-2 and TRBJ2-1, with D tentatively TRBD2 (6 bases). Germline CDR1 and CDR2: SGHTA and FQGNSA. The CDR3 is 15 residues long. V was pared by 1 base and J by 7 bases, with 14 bases between. CDR3 coding DNA: TGTGCCAGCAGCTTAGGAGGCCAGGGAGGAAATGAGCAGTTCTTC. It codes for CASSLGGQGGNEQFF.

The V gene is TRBV29-1, the J gene TRBJ1-3; D is unclear. There are 11 residues in the CDR3. Germline V gene data show CDR1 as SQVTM and CDR2 as ANQGSEA. Trimming cost V 4 bases and J 3 bases, with 4 bases left between them. CDR3 sequence reads: CSVVSGNTIYF. CDR3 in DNA: TGCAGCGTTGTTAGTGGAAACACCATATATTTT.